Given below is one T cell receptor (beta chain) in context. This sample is part of a study of blood T cell repertoires in COVID-19. Study context: In each case, the material was cDNA or gDNA derived from T cells, B-cell-depleted T cells, or PBMCs.

Losses at the gene ends were 6 bases for V and 4 bases for J; bases not matched to a gene: 4. Germline CDR1 reads SQVTM; CDR2 reads ANQGSEA. This CDR3 has 13 amino acids. Participant ages covered roughly 18 to 89 years across around 22 US areas. Participants' own reports of clinical history determined their cohort assignment. How the authors handled the data: Nucleated cell counts were estimated from reference gene primer amplification. Assay: immunoSEQ multiplex PCR; the TCRdb copy retains only in-frame clones and omits some. V, J and clone size reflect that table, while D and trimming were determined from the DNA. The data show 490,000 or so clones, roughly nine tenths seen once.

The clonotype originates from a woman aged 55-70 years who had recovered from COVID-19. The chain joins TRBV29-1 to TRBJ2-1; 9 bases align to TRBD1. Input material: PBMCs or T cells enriched from blood (not recorded which). The CDR3 DNA is TGCAGCGTAGGACAGGGGATATACAATGAGCAGTTCTTC. Translated, it gives CSVGQGIYNEQFF.